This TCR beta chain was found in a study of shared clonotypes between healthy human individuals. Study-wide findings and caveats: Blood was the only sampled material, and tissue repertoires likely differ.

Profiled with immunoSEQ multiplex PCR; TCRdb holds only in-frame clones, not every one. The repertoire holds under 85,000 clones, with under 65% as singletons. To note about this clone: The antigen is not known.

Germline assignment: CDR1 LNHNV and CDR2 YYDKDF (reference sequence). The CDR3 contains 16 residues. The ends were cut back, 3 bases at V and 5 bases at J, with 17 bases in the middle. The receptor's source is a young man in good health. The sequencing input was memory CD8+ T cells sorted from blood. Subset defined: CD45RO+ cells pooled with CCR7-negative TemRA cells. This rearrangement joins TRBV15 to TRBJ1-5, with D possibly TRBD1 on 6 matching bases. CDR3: CATSSGGTGYDQPQHF. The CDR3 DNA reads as TGTGCCACCAGCAGTGGGGGTACAGGGTACGATCAGCCCCAGCATTTT.